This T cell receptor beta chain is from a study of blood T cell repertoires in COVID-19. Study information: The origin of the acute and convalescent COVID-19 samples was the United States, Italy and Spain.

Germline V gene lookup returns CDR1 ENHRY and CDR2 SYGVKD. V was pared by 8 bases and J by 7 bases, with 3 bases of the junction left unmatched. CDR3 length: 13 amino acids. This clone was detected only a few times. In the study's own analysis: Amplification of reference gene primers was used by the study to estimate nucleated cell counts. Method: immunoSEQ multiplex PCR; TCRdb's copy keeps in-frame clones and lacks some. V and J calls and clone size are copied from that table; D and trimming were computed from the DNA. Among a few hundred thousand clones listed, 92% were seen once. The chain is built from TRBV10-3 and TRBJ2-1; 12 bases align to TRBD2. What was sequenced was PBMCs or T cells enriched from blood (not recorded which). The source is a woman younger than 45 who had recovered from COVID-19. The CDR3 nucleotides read TGTGCCATCCTACTAGCGGGGGGTAATGAGCAGTTCTTC. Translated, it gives CAILLAGGNEQFF.